Sequencing of this TCR beta chain was carried out in a study of breast tumors, draining lymph nodes, adjacent tissues. Study-wide results and limits: The data were judged consistent with most tumor T cells coming from lymph node and expanding in tumor. Tumor TCR diversity was below lymph nodes but above nontumor tissue.

Regarding this clonotype: Its target is unknown.

Axillary draining lymph nodes of breast cancer patients supplied the node samples. TCRdb used MiXCR to reprocess the multiplex PCR reads, holding one entry per CDR3 protein. This table has approximately 100,000 distinct CDR3 sequences, roughly 33% appearing once. V lost 5 bases and J lost 2, with 21 bases in between. The CDR3 length is 17 residues. Looked up from germline, CDR1 is LNHDA and CDR2 is SQIVND (reference sequence). Sequenced input: axillary lymph node tissue. The chain uses TRBV19 and TRBJ1-1; D not certain. The TCR comes from a female donor with breast cancer. Some clones in this sample may be carry-over from other donors' samples. The CDR3 DNA reads TGTGCCAGTAGTCCGTCGTCATGGCAGACGATTAACACTGAAGCTTTCTTT. Translating gives CASSPSSWQTINTEAFF.